This T cell receptor beta chain was identified in a study of OX40 agonist ivuxolimab in advanced cancers. About the research overall: Partial responses were recorded for three patients, including one with hepatocellular carcinoma and two with cutaneous melanoma.

Using immunoSEQ multiplex PCR, the repertoire was profiled, and TCRdb retains in-frame clones only, with some absent. The data hold about 30,000 clones, with roughly nine tenths observed a single time. General observations from the study: With doses of 0.1 to 3.0 mg/kg, CD4+ and CD8+ blood T cells had undergone clonal expansion by week 6.

V lost 0 bases and J lost 1, with 18 bases in between. Germline V gene data show CDR1 as ENHRY and CDR2 as SYGVKD. The CDR3 is 18 amino acids. As for this clone: Its antigen is not known.

The material was CD4+ or CD8+ T cells sorted from blood, obtained in a trial of the OX40 agonist ivuxolimab. This clonotype originated in an adult with an advanced solid tumor such as melanoma, head and neck, liver or kidney cancer. The V and J genes are TRBV10-3 and TRBJ1-2, with a possible D match to TRBD1 (6 bases). In DNA, the CDR3 is TGTGCCATCAGTGAGTCGACGGCATTGGGGGGGCTTAACTATGGCTACACCTTC. Translating it yields CAISESTALGGLNYGYTF.